Below, one T cell receptor beta chain is given with its context. The target antigen is unknown. The data originate from a study of T cells in narcolepsy. Study at large: Patients with NT1 or NT2 and healthy control donors were enrolled. Study results and limitations: Comparing one patient's CSF and blood CD4+ clonotypes highlighted HCRT- and TRIB2-specific autoreactive clonotypes. Autoreactive clone sequences were missing from some blood memory CD4+ repertoires. Reportedly, autoreactive clonotypes were serially detected in patients' blood but not controls'.

Trimming removed 8 bases at V and 5 bases at J, with 19 bases between. CDR1 and CDR2 from the germline V gene are LNHNV and YYDKDF (reference sequence). CDR3 length: 14 amino acids. Libraries were prepared by immunoSEQ multiplex PCR; TCRdb keeps only in-frame clonotypes and omits some of them. The sample contains tens of thousands of clones, 75% to 85% of which appear only once. The J gene is TRBJ2-7, the V gene TRBV15, with D possibly TRBD1 on 6 matching bases. Input material: memory (CD45RA-) CD4+ T cells from blood. The sequence was collected from a human donor in good health. Here the CDR3 reads CATQPGQIGDEQYF. DNA of the CDR3: TGTGCCACCCAACCGGGACAAATCGGGGACGAGCAGTACTTC.